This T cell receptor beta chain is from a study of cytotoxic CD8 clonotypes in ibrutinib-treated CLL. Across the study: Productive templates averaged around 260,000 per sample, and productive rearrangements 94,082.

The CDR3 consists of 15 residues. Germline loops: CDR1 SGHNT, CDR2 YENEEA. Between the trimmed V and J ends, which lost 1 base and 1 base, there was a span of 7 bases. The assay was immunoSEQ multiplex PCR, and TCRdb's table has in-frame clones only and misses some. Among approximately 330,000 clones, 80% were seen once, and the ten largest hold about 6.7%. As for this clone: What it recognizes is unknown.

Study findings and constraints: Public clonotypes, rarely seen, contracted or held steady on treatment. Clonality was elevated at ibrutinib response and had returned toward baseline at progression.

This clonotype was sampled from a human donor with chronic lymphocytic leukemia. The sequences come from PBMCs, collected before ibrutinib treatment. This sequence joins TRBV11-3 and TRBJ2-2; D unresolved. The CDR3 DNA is TGTGCCAGCAGCTTAGGCCAGCTGAACACCGGGGAGCTGTTTTTT. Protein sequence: CASSLGQLNTGELFF.